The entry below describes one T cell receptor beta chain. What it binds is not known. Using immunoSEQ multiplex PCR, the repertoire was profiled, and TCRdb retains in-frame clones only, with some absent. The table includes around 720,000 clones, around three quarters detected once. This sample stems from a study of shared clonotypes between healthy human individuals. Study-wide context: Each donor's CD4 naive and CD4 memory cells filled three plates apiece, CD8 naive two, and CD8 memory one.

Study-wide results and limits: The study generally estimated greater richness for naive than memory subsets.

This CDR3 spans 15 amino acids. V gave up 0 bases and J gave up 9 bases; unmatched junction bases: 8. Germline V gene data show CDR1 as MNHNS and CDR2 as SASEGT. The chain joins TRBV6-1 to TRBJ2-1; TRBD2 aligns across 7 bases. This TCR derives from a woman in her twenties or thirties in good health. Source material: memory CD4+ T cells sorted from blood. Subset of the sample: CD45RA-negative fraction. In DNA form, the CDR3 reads TGTGCCAGCAGTGAAGCCCGAGGCAGCGGGGTTGAGCAGTTCTTC. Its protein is CASSEARGSGVEQFF.